This T cell receptor beta chain was recovered during a study of high-grade serous ovarian cancer treatment subgroups. Study-level results: Tumors within one patient showed repertoire similarity of 0.11 to 0.79.

Tumor samples were obtained before definitive surgery or chemotherapy. Sequencing was performed with immunoSEQ multiplex PCR; in TCRdb, only in-frame clones are kept and a portion is missing. Here the sample spans about 10,000 clones, 55% to 70% being singletons. To note about this clone: Antigen: not known.

Source material: tumor tissue. The receptor was derived from a human donor with high-grade serous ovarian cancer.

The CDR3 DNA is TGTGCCAGCTCTCCAGGGGGGTCGGAGACCCAGTACTTC. Its translation: CASSPGGSETQYF. V usage is TRBV18 and J usage is TRBJ2-5; TRBD1 might be the D (7 bases). Trimming shortened V by 6 bases and J by 5 bases, and 13 bases separated the two germline ends. The V gene's germline CDR1 is KGHSH and CDR2 LQKENI. This CDR3 region has 13 residues.